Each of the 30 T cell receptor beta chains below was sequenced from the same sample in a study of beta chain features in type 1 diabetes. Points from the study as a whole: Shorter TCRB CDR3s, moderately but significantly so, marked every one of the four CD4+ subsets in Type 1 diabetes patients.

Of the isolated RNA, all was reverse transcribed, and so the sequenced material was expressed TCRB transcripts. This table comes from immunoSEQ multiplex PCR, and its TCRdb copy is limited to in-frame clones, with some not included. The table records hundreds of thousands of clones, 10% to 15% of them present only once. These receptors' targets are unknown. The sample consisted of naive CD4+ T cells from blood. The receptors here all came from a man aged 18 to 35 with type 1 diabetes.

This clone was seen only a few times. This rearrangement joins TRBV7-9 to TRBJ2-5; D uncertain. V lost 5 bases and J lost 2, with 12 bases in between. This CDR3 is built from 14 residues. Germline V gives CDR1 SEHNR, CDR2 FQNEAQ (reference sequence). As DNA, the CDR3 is TGTGCCAGCAGCAATGGGCCTCAACAAGAGACCCAGTACTTC. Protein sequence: CASSNGPQQETQYF.

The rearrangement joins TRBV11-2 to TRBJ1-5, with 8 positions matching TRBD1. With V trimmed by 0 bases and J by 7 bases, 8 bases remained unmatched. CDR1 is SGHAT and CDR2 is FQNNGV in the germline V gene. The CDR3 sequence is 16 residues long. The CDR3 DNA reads TGTGCCAGCAGCTTAGATCGAGGACAGGGTTACCAGCCCCAGCATTTT. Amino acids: CASSLDRGQGYQPQHF. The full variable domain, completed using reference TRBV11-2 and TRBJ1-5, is EAGVAQSPRYKIIEKRQSVAFWCNPISGHATLYWYQQILGQGPKLLIQFQNNGVVDDSQLPKDRFSAERLKGVDSTLKIQPAKLEDSAVYLCASSLDRGQGYQPQHFGDGTRLSIL.

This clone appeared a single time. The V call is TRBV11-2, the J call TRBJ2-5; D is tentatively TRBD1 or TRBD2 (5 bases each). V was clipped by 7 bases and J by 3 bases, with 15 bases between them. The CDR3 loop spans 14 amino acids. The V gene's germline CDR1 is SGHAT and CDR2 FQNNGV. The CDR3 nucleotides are TGTGCCAGCACCCCCGGGGCAGTGAAAGAGACCCAGTACTTC. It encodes CASTPGAVKETQYF. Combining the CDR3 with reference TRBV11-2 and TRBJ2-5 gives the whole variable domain EAGVAQSPRYKIIEKRQSVAFWCNPISGHATLYWYQQILGQGPKLLIQFQNNGVVDDSQLPKDRFSAERLKGVDSTLKIQPAKLEDSAVYLCASTPGAVKETQYFGPGTRLLVL.

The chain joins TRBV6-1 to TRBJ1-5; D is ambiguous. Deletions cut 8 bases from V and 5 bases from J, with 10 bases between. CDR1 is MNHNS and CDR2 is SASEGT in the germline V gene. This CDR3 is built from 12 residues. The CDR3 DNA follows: TGTGCCAGCCGGCTGGGTGATCAGCCCCAGCATTTT. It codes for CASRLGDQPQHF.

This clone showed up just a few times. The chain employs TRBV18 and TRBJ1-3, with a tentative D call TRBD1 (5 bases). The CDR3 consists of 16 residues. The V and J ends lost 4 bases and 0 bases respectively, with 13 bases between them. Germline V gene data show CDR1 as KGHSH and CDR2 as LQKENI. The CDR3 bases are TGTGCCAGCTCACTTCCTACAGGAGACTCTGGAAACACCATATATTTT. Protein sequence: CASSLPTGDSGNTIYF.

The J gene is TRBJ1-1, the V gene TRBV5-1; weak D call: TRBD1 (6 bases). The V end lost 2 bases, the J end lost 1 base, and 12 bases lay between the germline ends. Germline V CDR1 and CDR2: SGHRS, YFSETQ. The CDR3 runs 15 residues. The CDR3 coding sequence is TGCGCCAGCAGCTTAACCGGGACAAGGAACACTGAAGCTTTCTTT. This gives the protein CASSLTGTRNTEAFF.

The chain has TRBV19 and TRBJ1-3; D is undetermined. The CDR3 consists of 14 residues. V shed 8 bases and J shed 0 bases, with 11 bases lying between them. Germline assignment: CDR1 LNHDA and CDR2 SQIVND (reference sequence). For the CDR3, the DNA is TGTGCCAGTTCGGACCCCGGCTCTGGAAACACCATATATTTT. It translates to CASSDPGSGNTIYF.

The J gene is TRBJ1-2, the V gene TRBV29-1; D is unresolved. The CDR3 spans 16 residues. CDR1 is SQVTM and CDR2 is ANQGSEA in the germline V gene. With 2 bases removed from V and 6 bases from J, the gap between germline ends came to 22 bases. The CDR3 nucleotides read TGCAGCGTTGAACTGGGAGCACCAGTGATTCGCAATGGCTACACCTTC. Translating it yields CSVELGAPVIRNGYTF. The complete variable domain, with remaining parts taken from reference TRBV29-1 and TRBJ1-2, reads SAVISQKPSRDICQRGTSLTIQCQVDSQVTMMFWYRQQPGQSLTLIATANQGSEATYESGFVIDKFPISRPNLTFSTLTVSNMSPEDSSIYLCSVELGAPVIRNGYTFGSGTRLTVV.

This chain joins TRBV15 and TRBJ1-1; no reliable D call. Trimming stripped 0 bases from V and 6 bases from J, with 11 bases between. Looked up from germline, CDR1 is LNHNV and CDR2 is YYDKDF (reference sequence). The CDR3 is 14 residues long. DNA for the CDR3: TGTGCCACCAGCAGAGATTTGGCGAGCGCTGAAGCTTTCTTT. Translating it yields CATSRDLASAEAFF.

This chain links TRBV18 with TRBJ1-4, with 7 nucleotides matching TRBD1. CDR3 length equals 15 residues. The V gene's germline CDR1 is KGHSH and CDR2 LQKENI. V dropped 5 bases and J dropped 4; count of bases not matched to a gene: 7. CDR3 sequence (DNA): TGTGCCAGCTCAACGGGGGACAGCCTTAATGAAAAACTGTTTTTT. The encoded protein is CASSTGDSLNEKLFF.

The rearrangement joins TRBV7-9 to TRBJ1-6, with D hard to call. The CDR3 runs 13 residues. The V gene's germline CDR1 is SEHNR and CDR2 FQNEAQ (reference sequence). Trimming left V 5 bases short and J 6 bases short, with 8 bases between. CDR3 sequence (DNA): TGTGCCAGCAGCCACAGACTTAATTCACCCCTCCACTTT. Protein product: CASSHRLNSPLHF.

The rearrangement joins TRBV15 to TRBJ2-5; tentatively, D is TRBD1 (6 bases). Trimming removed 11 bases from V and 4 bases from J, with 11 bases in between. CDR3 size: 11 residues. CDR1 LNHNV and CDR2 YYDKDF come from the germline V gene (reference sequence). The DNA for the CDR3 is TGTGCCGTACAGGGTCGAGAGACCCAGTACTTC. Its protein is CAVQGRETQYF.

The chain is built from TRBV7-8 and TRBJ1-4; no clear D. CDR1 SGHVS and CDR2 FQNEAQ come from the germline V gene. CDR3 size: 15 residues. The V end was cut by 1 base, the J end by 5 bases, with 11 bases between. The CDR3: CASSLEWLTNEKLFF. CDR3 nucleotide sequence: TGTGCCAGCAGCTTAGAATGGCTGACAAATGAAAAACTGTTTTTT. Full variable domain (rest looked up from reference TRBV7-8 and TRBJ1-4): GAGVSQSPRYKVAKRGQDVALRCDPISGHVSLFWYQQALGQGPEFLTYFQNEAQLDKSGLPSDRFFAERPEGSVSTLKIQRTQQEDSAVYLCASSLEWLTNEKLFFGSGTQLSVL.

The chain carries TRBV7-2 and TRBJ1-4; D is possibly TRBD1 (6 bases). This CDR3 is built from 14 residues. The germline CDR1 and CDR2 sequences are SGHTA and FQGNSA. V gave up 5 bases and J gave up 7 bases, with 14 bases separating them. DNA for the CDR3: TGTGCCAGCAGCCTCACAGGGAAGGGTGAAAAACTGTTTTTT. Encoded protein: CASSLTGKGEKLFF. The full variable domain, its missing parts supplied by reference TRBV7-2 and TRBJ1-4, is GAGVSQSPSNKVTEKGKDVELRCDPISGHTALYWYRQSLGQGLEFLIYFQGNSAPDKSGLPSDRFSAERTGGSVSTLTIQRTQQEDSAVYLCASSLTGKGEKLFFGSGTQLSVL.

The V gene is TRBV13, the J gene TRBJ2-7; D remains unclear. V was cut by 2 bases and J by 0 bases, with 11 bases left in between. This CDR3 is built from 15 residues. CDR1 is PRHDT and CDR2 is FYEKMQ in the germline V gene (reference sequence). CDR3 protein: CASSLSPSSSYEQYF. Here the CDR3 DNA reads TGTGCCAGCAGCTTAAGCCCAAGCTCCTCCTACGAGCAGTACTTC.

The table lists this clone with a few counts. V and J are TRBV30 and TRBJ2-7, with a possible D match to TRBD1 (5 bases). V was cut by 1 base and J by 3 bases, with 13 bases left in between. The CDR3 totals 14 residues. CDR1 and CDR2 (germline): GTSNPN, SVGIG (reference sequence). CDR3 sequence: CAWSGAGRNYEQYF. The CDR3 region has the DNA TGTGCCTGGAGTGGGGCAGGGCGAAACTACGAGCAGTACTTC.

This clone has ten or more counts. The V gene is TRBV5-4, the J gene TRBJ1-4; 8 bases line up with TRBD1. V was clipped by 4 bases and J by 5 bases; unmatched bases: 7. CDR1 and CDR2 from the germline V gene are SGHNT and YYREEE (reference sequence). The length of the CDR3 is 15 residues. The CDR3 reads CASSTQDRGNEKLFF. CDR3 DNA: TGTGCCAGCAGCACCCAAGACAGGGGAAATGAAAAACTGTTTTTT.

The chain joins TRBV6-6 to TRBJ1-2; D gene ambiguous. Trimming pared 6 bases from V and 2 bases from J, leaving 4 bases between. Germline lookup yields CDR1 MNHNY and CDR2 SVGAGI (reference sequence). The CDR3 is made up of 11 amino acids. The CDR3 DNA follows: TGTGCCAGCAGAAGGAACTATGGCTACACCTTC. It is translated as CASRRNYGYTF.

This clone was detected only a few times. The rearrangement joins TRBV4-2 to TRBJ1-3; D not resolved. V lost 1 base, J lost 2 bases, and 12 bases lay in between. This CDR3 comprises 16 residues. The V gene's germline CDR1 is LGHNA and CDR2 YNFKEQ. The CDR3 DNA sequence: TGTGCCAGCAGCCAAGTACCTAGGAGTCCTGGAAACACCATATATTTT. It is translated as CASSQVPRSPGNTIYF.

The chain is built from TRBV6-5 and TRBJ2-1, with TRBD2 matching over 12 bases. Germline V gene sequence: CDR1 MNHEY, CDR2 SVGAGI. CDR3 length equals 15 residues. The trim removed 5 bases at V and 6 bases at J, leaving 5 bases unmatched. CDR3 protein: CASSQLAGGLNEQFF. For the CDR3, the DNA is TGTGCCAGCAGTCAACTAGCGGGGGGTCTCAATGAGCAGTTCTTC.

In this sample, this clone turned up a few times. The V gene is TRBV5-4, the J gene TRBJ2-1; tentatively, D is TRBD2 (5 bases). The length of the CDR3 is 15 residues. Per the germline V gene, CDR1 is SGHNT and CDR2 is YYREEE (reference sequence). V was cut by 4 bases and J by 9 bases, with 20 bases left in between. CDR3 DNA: TGTGCCAGCAGCGTCTTAGTGAGGGCCCCGAGTGAGCAGTTCTTC. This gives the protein CASSVLVRAPSEQFF. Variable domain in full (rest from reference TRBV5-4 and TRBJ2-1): ETGVTQSPTHLIKTRGQQVTLRCSSQSGHNTVSWYQQALGQGPQFIFQYYREEENGRGNFPPRFSGLQFPNYSSELNVNALELDDSALYLCASSVLVRAPSEQFFGPGTRLTVL.

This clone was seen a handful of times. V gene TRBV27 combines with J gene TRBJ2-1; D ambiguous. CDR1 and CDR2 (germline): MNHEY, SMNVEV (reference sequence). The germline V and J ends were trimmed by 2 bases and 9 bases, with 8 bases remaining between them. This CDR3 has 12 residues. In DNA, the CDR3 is TGTGCCAGCAGTTTAGGGTTGGGTGAGCAGTTCTTC. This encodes CASSLGLGEQFF.

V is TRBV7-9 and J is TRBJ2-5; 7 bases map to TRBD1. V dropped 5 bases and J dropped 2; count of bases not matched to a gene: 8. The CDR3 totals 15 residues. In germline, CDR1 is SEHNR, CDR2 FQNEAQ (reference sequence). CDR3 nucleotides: TGTGCCAGCAGCCACAGGGGAACTGATCAAGAGACCCAGTACTTC. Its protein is CASSHRGTDQETQYF.

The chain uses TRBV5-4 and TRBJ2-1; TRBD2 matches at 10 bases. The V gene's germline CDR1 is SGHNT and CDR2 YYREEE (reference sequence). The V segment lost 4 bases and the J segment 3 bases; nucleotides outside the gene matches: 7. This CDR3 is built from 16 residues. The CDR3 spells CASSLLTSGDYNEQFF. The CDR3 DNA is TGTGCCAGCAGCCTCCTTACTAGCGGGGACTACAATGAGCAGTTCTTC. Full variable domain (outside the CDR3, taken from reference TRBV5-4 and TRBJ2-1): ETGVTQSPTHLIKTRGQQVTLRCSSQSGHNTVSWYQQALGQGPQFIFQYYREEENGRGNFPPRFSGLQFPNYSSELNVNALELDDSALYLCASSLLTSGDYNEQFFGPGTRLTVL.

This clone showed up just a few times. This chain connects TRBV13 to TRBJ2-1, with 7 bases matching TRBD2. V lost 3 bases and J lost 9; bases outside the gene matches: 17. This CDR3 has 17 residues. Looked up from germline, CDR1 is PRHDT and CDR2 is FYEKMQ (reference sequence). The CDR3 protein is CASSFPGSLGSGGEQFF. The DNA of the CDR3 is TGTGCCAGCAGCTTTCCAGGTAGTCTTGGCTCGGGAGGTGAGCAGTTCTTC.

The CDR3 sequence: CASSYDLWETQYF. The CDR3, as DNA: TGTGCCAGCAGTTATGACCTATGGGAGACCCAGTACTTC. The genes are TRBV5-8 and TRBJ2-5; no clear D. Germline CDR1 and CDR2: SGHTS and YDEGEE. V dropped 5 bases and J dropped 5 bases, with 13 bases sitting between them. The CDR3 spans 13 residues.

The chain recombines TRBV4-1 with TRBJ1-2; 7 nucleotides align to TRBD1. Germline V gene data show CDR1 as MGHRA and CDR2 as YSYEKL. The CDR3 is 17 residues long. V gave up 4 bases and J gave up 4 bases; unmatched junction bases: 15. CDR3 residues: CASSPGGRGKTGYGYTF. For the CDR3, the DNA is TGCGCCAGCAGCCCGGGTGGCAGGGGGAAGACAGGCTATGGCTACACCTTC.

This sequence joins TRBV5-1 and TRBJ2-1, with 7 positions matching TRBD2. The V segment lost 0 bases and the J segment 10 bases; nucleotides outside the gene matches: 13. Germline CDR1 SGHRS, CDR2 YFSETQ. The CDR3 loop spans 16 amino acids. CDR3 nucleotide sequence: TGCGCCAGCAGCTTGGTCCTAGCGGCCGGGGCGGGGGAGCAGTTCTTC. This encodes CASSLVLAAGAGEQFF.

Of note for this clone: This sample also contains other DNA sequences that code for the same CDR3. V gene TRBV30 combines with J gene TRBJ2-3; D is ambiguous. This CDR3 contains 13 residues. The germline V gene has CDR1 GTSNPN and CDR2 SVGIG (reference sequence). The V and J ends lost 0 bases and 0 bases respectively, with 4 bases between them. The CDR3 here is CAWSVHSTDTQYF. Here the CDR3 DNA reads TGTGCCTGGAGTGTACACAGCACAGATACGCAGTATTTT.

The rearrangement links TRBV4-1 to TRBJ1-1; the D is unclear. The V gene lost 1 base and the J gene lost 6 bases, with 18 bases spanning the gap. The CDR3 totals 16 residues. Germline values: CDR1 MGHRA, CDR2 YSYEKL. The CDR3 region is CASSQGGGYSGAEAFF. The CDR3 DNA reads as TGCGCCAGCAGCCAAGGGGGTGGTTATTCGGGCGCTGAAGCTTTCTTT.